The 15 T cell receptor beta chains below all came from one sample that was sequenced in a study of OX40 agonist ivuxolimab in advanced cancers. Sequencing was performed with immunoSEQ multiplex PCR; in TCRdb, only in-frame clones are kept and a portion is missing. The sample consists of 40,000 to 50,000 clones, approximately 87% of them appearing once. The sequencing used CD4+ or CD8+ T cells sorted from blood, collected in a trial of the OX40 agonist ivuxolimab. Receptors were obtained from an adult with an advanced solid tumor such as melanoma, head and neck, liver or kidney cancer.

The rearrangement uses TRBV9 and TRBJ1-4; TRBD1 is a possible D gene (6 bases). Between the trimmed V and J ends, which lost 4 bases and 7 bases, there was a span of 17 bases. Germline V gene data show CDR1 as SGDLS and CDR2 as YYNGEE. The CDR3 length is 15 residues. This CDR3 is CASSPLGGASEKLFF. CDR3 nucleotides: TGTGCCAGCAGCCCGTTGGGGGGCGCTTCTGAAAAACTGTTTTTT.

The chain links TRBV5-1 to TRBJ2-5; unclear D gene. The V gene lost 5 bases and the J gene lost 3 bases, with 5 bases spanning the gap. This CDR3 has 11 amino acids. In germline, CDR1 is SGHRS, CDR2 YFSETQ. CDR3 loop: CASREEETQYF. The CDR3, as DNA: TGCGCCAGCAGAGAGGAAGAGACCCAGTACTTC.

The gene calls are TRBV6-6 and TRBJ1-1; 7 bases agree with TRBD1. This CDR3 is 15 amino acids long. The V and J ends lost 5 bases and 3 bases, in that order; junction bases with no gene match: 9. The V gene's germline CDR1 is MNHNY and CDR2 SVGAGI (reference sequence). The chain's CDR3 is CASSGTLGGYTEAFF. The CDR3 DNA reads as TGTGCCAGCAGTGGGACGTTAGGGGGCTACACTGAAGCTTTCTTT.

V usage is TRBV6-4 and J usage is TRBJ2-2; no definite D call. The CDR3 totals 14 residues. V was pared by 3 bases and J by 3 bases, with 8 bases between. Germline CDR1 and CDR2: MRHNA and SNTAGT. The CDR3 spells CASSDGTYTGELFF. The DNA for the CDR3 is TGTGCCAGCAGTGATGGCACTTACACCGGGGAGCTGTTTTTT.

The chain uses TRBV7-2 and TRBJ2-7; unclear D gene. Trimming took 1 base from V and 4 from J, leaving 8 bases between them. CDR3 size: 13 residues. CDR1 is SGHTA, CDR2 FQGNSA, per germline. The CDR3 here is CASSLVVGYEQYF. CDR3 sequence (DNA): TGTGCCAGCAGCTTAGTAGTTGGGTACGAGCAGTACTTC.

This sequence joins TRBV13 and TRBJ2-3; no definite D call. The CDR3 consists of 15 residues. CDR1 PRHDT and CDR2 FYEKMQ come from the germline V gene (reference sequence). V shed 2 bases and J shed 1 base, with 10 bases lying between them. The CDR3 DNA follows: TGTGCCAGCAGCTTATATCAGTGGGGCACAGATACGCAGTATTTT. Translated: CASSLYQWGTDTQYF.

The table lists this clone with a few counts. CDR3 sequence (DNA): TGTGCCAGTACTACCACAGATACGCAGTATTTT. Amino acids: CASTTTDTQYF. J is TRBJ2-3 and V is TRBV19; D is unclear. CDR1 is LNHDA, CDR2 SQIVND, per germline (reference sequence). The CDR3 runs to 11 residues. With 7 bases removed from V and 2 bases from J, the gap between germline ends came to 4 bases. Variable domain in full (rest from reference TRBV19 and TRBJ2-3): DGGITQSPKYLFRKEGQNVTLSCEQNLNHDAMYWYRQDPGQGLRLIYYSQIVNDFQKGDIAEGYSVSREKKESFPLTVTSAQKNPTAFYLCASTTTDTQYFGPGTRLTVL.

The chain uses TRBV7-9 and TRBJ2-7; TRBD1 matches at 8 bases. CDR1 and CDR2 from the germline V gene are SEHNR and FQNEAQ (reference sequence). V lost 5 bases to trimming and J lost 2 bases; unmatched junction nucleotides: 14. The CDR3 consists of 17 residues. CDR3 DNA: TGTGCCAGCAGCCAGTTCGGGGGAGGACAGGGAGCCTACGAGCAGTACTTC. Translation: CASSQFGGGQGAYEQYF.

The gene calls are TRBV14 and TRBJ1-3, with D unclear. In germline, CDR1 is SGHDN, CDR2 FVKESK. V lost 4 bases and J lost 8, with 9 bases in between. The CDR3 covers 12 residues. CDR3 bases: TGTGCCAGCAGCCCCCGGTTCCACACCATATATTTT. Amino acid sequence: CASSPRFHTIYF.

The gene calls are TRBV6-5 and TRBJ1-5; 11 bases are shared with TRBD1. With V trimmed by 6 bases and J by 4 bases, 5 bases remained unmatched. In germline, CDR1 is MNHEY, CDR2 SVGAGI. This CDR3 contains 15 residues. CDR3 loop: CASSPGDRGNQPQHF. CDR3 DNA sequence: TGTGCCAGCAGCCCGGGGGACAGGGGGAATCAGCCCCAGCATTTT.

The CDR3 sequence is CASLGGGLDTEAFF. CDR3 coding DNA: TGTGCCAGCCTCGGAGGGGGGCTTGACACTGAAGCTTTCTTT. The rearrangement uses TRBV25-1 and TRBJ1-1; tentatively, D is TRBD1 (6 bases). Per germline, CDR1 MGHDK and CDR2 SYGVNS. The CDR3 covers 14 residues. With 8 bases removed from V and 3 bases from J, the gap between germline ends came to 16 bases. Looking up the rest from reference TRBV25-1 and TRBJ1-1 gives the full variable domain: EADIYQTPRYLVIGTGKKITLECSQTMGHDKMYWYQQDPGMELHLIHYSYGVNSTEKGDLSSESTVSRIRTEHFPLTLESARPSHTSQYLCASLGGGLDTEAFFGQGTRLTVV.

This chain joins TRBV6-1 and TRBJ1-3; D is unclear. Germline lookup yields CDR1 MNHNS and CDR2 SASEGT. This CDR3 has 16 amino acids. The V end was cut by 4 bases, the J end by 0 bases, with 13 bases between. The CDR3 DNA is TGTGCCAGCAGTGGTGGGCAGCCGGCCTCTGGAAACACCATATATTTT. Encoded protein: CASSGGQPASGNTIYF.

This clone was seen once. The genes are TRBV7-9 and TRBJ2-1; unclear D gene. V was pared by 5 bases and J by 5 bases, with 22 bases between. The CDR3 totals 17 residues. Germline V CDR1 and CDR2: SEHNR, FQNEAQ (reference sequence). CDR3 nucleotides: TGTGCCAGCAGCGCAGATAAGTACCCGTTCTTCGACAATGAGCAGTTCTTC. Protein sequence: CASSADKYPFFDNEQFF.

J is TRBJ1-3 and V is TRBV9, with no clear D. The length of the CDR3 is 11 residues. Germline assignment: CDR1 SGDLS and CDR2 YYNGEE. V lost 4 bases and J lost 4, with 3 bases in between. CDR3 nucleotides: TGTGCCAGCAGCACAGGAAACACCATATATTTT. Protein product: CASSTGNTIYF.

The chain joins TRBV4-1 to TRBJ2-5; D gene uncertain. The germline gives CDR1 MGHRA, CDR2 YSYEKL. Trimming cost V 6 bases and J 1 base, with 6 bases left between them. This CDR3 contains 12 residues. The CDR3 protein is CASRGIQETQYF. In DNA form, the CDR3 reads TGCGCCAGCAGAGGGATCCAAGAGACCCAGTACTTC.